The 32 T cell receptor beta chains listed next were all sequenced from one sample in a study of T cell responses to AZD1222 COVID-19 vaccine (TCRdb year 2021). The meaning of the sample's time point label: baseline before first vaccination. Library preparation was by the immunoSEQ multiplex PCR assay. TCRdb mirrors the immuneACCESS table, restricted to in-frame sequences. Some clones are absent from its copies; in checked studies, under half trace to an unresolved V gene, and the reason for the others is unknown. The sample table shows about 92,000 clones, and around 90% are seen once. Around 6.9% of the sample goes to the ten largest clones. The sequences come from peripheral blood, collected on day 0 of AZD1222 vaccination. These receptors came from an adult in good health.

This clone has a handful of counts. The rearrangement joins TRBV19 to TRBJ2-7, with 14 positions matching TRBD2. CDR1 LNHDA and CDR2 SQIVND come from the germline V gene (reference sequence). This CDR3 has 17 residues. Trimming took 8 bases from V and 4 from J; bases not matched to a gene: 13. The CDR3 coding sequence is TGTGCCAGTCCTTTCTCCTCGGGACTAGCGGGAGTATACGAGCAGTACTTC. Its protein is CASPFSSGLAGVYEQYF.

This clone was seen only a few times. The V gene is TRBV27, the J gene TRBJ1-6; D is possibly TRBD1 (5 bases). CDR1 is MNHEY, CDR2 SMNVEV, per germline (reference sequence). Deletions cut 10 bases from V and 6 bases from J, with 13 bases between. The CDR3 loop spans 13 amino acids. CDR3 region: CATRVSINSPLHF. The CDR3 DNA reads TGTGCCACCAGGGTTTCTATTAATTCACCCCTCCACTTT.

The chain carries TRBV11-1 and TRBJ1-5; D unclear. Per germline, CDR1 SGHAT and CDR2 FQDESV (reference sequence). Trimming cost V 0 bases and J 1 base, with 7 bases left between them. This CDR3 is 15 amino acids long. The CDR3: CASSLAPGSNQPQHF. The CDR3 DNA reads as TGTGCCAGCAGCTTAGCGCCGGGCAGCAATCAGCCCCAGCATTTT.

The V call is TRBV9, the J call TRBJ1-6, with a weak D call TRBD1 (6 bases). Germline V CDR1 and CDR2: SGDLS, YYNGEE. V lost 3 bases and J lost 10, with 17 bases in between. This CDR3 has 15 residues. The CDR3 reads CASSGLDSRESPLHF. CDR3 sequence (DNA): TGTGCCAGCAGCGGACTGGACAGCCGCGAATCACCCCTCCACTTT. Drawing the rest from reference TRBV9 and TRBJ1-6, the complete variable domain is DSGVTQTPKHLITATGQRVTLRCSPRSGDLSVYWYQQSLDQGLQFLIQYYNGEERAKGNILERFSAQQFPDLHSELNLSSLELGDSALYFCASSGLDSRESPLHFGNGTRLTVT.

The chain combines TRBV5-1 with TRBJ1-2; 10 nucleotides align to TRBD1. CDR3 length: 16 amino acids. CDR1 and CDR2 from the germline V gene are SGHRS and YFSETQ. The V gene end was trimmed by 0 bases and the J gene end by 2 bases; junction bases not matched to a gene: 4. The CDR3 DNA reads TGCGCCAGCAGCTTGGAGCGGACAGGGGGAAACTATGGCTACACCTTC. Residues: CASSLERTGGNYGYTF.

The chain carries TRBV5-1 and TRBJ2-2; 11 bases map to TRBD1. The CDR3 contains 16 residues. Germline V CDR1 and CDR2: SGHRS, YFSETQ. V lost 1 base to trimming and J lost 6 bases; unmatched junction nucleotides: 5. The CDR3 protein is CASSLPGQGEAGELFF. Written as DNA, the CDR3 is TGCGCCAGCAGCTTGCCGGGACAGGGGGAGGCCGGGGAGCTGTTTTTT.

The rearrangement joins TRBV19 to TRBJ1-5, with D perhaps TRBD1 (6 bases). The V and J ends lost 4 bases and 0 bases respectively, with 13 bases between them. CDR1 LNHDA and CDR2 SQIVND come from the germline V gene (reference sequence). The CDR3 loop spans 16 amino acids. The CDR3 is CASSRGGVYSNQPQHF. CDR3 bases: TGTGCCAGTAGTAGAGGGGGGGTGTATAGCAATCAGCCCCAGCATTTT.

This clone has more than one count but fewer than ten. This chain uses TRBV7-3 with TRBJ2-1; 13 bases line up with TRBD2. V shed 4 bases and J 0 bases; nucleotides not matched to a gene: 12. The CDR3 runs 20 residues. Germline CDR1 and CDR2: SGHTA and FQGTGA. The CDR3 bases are TGTGCCAGCAGCTCAGCGGGGGGACTAGCGGGAAGACTCTCCTACAATGAGCAGTTCTTC. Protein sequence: CASSSAGGLAGRLSYNEQFF.

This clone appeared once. CDR3 amino acids: CASSASTDTQYF. The CDR3 DNA reads as TGTGCCAGCAGCGCGAGCACAGATACGCAGTATTTT. The J gene is TRBJ2-3, the V gene TRBV28; D not resolved. The CDR3 is 12 residues long. Germline CDR1 is MDHEN and CDR2 is SYDVKM. V gave up 6 bases and J gave up 0 bases, with 4 bases separating them.

The CDR3 coding sequence is TGTGCCAGCAGCAGGACAGGGTCCTACAATGAGCAGTTCTTC. Translating it yields CASSRTGSYNEQFF. The chain employs TRBV7-3 and TRBJ2-1, with 8 bases identical to TRBD1. From germline, CDR1 is SGHTA and CDR2 FQGTGA. The CDR3 runs to 14 residues. V lost 5 bases to trimming and J lost 1 base; unmatched junction nucleotides: 1.

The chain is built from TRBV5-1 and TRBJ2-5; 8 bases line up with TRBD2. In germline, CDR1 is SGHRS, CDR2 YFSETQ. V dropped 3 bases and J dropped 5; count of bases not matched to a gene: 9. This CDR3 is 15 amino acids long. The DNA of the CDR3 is TGCGCCAGCAGCTCCGTAGCGGGAATGACGGAGACCCAGTACTTC. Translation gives CASSSVAGMTETQYF.

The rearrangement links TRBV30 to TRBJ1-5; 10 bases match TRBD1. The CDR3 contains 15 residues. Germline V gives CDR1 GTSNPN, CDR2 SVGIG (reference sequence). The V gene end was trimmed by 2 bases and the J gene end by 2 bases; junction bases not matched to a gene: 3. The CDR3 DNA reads TGTGCCTGGAGTACCGGGACAGGGGGCAATCAGCCCCAGCATTTT. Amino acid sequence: CAWSTGTGGNQPQHF.

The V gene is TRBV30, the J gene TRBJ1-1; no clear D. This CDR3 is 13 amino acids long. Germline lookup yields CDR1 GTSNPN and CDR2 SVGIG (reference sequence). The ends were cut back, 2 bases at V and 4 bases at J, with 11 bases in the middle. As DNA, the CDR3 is TGTGCCTGGAGTAATCAAGTGAGCACTGAAGCTTTCTTT. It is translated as CAWSNQVSTEAFF.

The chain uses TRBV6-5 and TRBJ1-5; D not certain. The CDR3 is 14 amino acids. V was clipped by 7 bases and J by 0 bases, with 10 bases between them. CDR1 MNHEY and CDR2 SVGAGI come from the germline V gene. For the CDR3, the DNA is TGTGCCAGCATAGGGATCTATAGCAATCAGCCCCAGCATTTT. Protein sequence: CASIGIYSNQPQHF.

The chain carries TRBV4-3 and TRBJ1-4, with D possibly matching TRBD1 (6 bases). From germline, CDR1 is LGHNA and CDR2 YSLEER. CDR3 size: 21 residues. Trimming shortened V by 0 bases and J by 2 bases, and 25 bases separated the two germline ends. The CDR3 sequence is CASSQDRILRGVFGTNEKLFF. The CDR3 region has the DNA TGCGCCAGCAGCCAAGATCGTATACTCAGGGGAGTATTCGGGACTAATGAAAAACTGTTTTTT.

The CDR3 DNA sequence: TGTGCCAGCAGCTTAGTTAGGACTAGCGGGAAGGAGACCCAGTACTTC. Protein: CASSLVRTSGKETQYF. The chain couples TRBV7-9 to TRBJ2-5; 12 bases map to TRBD2. CDR1 is SEHNR and CDR2 is FQNEAQ in the germline V gene (reference sequence). This CDR3 is 16 amino acids long. With V trimmed by 1 base and J by 5 bases, 5 bases remained unmatched. The full variable domain, in which reference TRBV7-9 and TRBJ2-5 provide the parts outside the CDR3, is DTGVSQNPRHKITKRGQNVTFRCDPISEHNRLYWYRQTLGQGPEFLTYFQNEAQLEKSRLLSDRFSAERPKGSFSTLEIQRTEQGDSAMYLCASSLVRTSGKETQYFGPGTRLLVL.

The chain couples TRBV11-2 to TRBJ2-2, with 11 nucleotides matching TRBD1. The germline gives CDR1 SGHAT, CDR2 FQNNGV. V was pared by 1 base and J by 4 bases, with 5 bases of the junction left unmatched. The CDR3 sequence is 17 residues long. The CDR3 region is CASSLGSGTGGTGELFF. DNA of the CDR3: TGTGCCAGCAGCTTAGGGTCCGGGACAGGGGGCACCGGGGAGCTGTTTTTT. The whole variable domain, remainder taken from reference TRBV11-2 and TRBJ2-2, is EAGVAQSPRYKIIEKRQSVAFWCNPISGHATLYWYQQILGQGPKLLIQFQNNGVVDDSQLPKDRFSAERLKGVDSTLKIQPAKLEDSAVYLCASSLGSGTGGTGELFFGEGSRLTVL.

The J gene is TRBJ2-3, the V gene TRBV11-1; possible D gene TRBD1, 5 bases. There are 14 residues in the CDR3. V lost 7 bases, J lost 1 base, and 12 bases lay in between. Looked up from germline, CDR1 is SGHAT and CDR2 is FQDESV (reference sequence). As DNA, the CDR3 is TGTGCCAGCACCCCGCAGGGTCGCACAGATACGCAGTATTTT. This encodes CASTPQGRTDTQYF.

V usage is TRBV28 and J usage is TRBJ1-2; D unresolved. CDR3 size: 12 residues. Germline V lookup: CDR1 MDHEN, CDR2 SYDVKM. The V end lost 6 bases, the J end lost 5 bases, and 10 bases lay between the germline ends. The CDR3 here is CASSLELYGYTF. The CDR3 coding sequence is TGTGCCAGCAGCCTGGAATTGTATGGCTACACCTTC.

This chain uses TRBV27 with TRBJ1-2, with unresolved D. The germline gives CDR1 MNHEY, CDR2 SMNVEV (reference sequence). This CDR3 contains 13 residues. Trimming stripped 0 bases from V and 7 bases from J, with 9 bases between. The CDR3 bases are TGTGCCAGCAGTTTATCCCCGGACTCTGGCTACACCTTC. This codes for CASSLSPDSGYTF.

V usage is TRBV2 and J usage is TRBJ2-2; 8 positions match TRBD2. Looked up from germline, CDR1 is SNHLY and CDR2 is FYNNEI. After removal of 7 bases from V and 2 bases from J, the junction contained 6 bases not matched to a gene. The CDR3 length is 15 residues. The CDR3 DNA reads TGTGCCAGCATGGCGACTAGCGTCAACACCGGGGAGCTGTTTTTT. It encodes CASMATSVNTGELFF.

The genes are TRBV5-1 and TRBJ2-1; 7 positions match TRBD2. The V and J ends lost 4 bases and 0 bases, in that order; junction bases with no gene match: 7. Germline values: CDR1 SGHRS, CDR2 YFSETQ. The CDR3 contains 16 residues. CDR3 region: CASSADLAASYNEQFF. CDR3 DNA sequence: TGCGCCAGCAGCGCTGATCTAGCGGCCTCCTACAATGAGCAGTTCTTC. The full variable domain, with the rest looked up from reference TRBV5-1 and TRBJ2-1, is KAGVTQTPRYLIKTRGQQVTLSCSPISGHRSVSWYQQTPGQGLQFLFEYFSETQRNKGNFPGRFSGRQFSNSRSEMNVSTLELGDSALYLCASSADLAASYNEQFFGPGTRLTVL.

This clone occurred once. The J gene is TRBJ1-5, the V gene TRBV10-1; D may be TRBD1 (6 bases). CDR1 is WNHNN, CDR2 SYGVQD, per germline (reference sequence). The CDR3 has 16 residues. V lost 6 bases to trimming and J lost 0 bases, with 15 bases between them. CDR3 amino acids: CASRNRDTLSNQPQHF. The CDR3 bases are TGCGCCAGCAGAAACCGGGACACACTTAGCAATCAGCCCCAGCATTTT.

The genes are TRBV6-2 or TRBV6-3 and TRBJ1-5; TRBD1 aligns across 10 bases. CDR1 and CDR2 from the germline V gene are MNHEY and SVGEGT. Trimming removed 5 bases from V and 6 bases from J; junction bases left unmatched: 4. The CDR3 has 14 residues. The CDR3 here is CASSRDRGVQPQHF. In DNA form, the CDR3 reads TGTGCCAGCAGTCGGGACAGGGGAGTTCAGCCCCAGCATTTT.

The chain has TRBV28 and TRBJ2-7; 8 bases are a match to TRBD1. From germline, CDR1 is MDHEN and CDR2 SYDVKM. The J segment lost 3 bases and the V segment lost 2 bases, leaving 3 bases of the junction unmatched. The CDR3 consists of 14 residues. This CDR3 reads CASSLTTGVYEQYF. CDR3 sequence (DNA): TGTGCCAGCAGTTTAACGACAGGGGTCTACGAGCAGTACTTC.

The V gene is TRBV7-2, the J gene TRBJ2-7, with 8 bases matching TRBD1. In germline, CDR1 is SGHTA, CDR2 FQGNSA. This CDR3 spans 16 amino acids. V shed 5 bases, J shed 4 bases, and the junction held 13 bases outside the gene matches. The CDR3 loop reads CASSPHPDRGLYEQYF. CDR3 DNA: TGTGCCAGCAGCCCCCACCCCGACAGGGGCCTTTACGAGCAGTACTTC.

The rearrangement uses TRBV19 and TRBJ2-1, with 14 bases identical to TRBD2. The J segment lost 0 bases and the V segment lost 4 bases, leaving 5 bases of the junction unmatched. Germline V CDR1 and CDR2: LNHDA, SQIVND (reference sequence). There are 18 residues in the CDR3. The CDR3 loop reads CASSRPGLAGDSYNEQFF. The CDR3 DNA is TGTGCCAGTAGTAGACCGGGACTAGCGGGGGACTCCTACAATGAGCAGTTCTTC.

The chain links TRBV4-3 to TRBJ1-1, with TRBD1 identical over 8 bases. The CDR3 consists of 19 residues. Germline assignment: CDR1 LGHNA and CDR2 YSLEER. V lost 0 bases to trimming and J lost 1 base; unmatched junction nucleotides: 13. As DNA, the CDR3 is TGCGCCAGCAGCCAAGATTTAGTGAGGGGGACAGGTTGGAACACTGAAGCTTTCTTT. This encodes CASSQDLVRGTGWNTEAFF.

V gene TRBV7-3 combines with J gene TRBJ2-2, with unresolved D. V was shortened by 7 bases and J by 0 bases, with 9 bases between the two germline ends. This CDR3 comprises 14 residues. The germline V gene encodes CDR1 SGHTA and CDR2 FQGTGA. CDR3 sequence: CASTRDPNTGELFF. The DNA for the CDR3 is TGTGCCAGCACCCGCGACCCGAACACCGGGGAGCTGTTTTTT.

For the CDR3, the DNA is TGTGCCAGCAGTGATAGACAGGGGGCTCAGCCCCAGCATTTT. It codes for CASSDRQGAQPQHF. The chain combines TRBV2 with TRBJ1-5; 10 positions match TRBD1. The CDR3 has 14 residues. Germline V gene sequence: CDR1 SNHLY, CDR2 FYNNEI. Trimming took 3 bases from V and 6 from J; bases not matched to a gene: 2.

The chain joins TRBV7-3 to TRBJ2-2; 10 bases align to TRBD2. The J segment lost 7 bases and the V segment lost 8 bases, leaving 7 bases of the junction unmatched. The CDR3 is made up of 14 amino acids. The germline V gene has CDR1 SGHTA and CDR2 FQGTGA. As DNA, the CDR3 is TGTGCCAGCGGTCTAGCGGGAGAGTTCGGGGAGCTGTTTTTT. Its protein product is CASGLAGEFGELFF.

As DNA, the CDR3 is TGTGCCAGCAGCTTTGACAGAGACTATGGCTACACCTTC. This sequence encodes CASSFDRDYGYTF. The J gene is TRBJ1-2, the V gene TRBV7-3; a weak D match, TRBD1 (5 bases). Trimming stripped 3 bases from V and 3 bases from J, with 8 bases between. Germline V gene lookup returns CDR1 SGHTA and CDR2 FQGTGA. The CDR3 is 13 residues long.